Sequencing of this TCR beta chain was carried out in a study of type 1 and type 2 diabetes patients. The PCR template was genomic DNA. Amplification of the beta chain CDR3 used 30 forward and 13 reverse multiplex primers. TCRdb ran MiXCR on the multiplex PCR reads and lists one entry per CDR3 protein. The sample includes around 300,000 distinct CDR3 sequences, roughly 48% of them seen just once. V shed 3 bases, J shed 5 bases, and the junction held 6 bases outside the gene matches. The V gene's germline CDR1 is SGHTA and CDR2 FQGNSA. The CDR3 contains 14 residues. This clonotype has more than one count but fewer than ten.

V and J are TRBV7-2 and TRBJ2-7, with TRBD1 matching over 8 bases. Input material: peripheral blood mononuclear cells (PBMCs). The receptor's source is a man aged 18 to 35 with type 2 diabetes. CDR3 sequence reads: CASSFLGQGDEQYF. CDR3 sequence (DNA): TGTGCCAGCAGCTTCTTAGGACAGGGAGACGAGCAGTACTTC.